The sequence of this TCR beta chain was determined in a study of control samples from healthy donors and cancer patients. Libraries were prepared by immunoSEQ multiplex PCR; TCRdb keeps only in-frame clonotypes and omits some of them. The profile shows around 230,000 clones, 85% to 95% of them singletons. V shed 6 bases and J shed 4 bases, with 15 bases lying between them. CDR3 length: 14 amino acids. Per the germline V gene, CDR1 is LNHDA and CDR2 is SQIVND (reference sequence). The J gene is TRBJ1-2, the V gene TRBV19; D is perhaps TRBD1 (5 bases). Specimen: blood. The clonotype originates from a man aged 50-60 years in good health. The CDR3 bases are TGTGCCAGTAGCCCCGGGACCCGCGGCTATGGCTACACCTTC. It translates to CASSPGTRGYGYTF.